The rows below give T cell receptor beta chains drawn from one sample of a study of response to subunit inactivated influenza vaccine. TCRdb processed the RT-PCR reads anew with MiXCR; each CDR3 protein has one entry. The sample lists more than 700,000 distinct CDR3 sequences; roughly 20% were seen once. The sequences come from PBMCs from blood, collected roughly 5 days after vaccination. The receptors derive from a man aged 50 to 59 who received an inactivated influenza vaccine. Each CDR3 is given with its conserved first and last residue. Each record gives: clone size, J gene, V gene, D gene, CDR3 protein, CDR3 DNA. A D gene is named only where the DNA matches it firmly. Clone size is given for some rows only: seen once, a few or many times, or a class if the clone is expanded.

-,TRBJ2-7,TRBV20-1,TRBD2,CSVTVASGNYEQYF,TGCAGTGTAACGGTTGCTAGCGGGAACTACGAGCAGTACTTC
many,TRBJ1-1,TRBV29-1,TRBD1,CSAPGQGGNTEAFF,TGCAGCGCCCCCGGACAGGGTGGGAACACTGAAGCTTTCTTT
-,TRBJ2-6,TRBV12-3/TRBV12-4,-,CASSFGHLSGANVLTF,TGTGCCAGCAGTTTTGGTCACCTCTCTGGGGCCAACGTCCTGACTTTC
-,TRBJ1-2,TRBV20-1,-,CSARWGSGYTF,TGCAGTGCGCGCTGGGGGTCTGGCTACACCTTC
-,TRBJ2-7,TRBV5-4,TRBD1,CASSLGTGEYEQYF,TGTGCCAGCAGCTTGGGGACAGGGGAATACGAGCAGTACTTC
once,TRBJ1-6,TRBV15,-,CATSRGAYNSTLHF,TGTGCCACCAGCAGAGGAGCCTATAATTCAACCCTCCACTTT
-,TRBJ1-5,TRBV27,TRBD1,CASRPGTASNQPQHF,TGTGCCAGCCGCCCCGGGACAGCGAGCAATCAGCCCCAGCATTTT
few,TRBJ2-3,TRBV6-2/TRBV6-3,TRBD2,CASSYSLAAGDTQYF,TGTGCCAGCAGTTACTCGCTAGCGGCGGGAGATACGCAGTATTTT
-,TRBJ1-2,TRBV24-1,-,CATSDWTTNYGYTF,TGTGCCACCAGTGATTGGACAACTAACTATGGCTACACCTTC
-,TRBJ1-6,TRBV7-2,-,CASSLKGVSVNSPLHF,TGTGCCAGCAGCTTAAAAGGGGTTAGTGTTAATTCACCCCTCCACTTT
few,TRBJ2-5,TRBV7-2,-,CASSLVRGPVGETQYF,TGTGCCAGCAGCTTAGTCCGCGGACCCGTAGGGGAGACCCAGTACTTC
few,TRBJ2-7,TRBV4-2,-,CASSQDATDSSYEQYF,TGTGCCAGCAGCCAAGACGCCACGGACAGCTCCTACGAGCAGTACTTC
once,TRBJ2-7,TRBV24-1,-,CATRKAENEQPREQYF,TGTGCCACCAGGAAAGCTGAGAATGAGCAACCGAGGGAGCAGTACTTC
-,TRBJ2-7,TRBV7-2,TRBD1,CASSLDRGQREQYF,TGTGCCAGCAGCTTAGATAGGGGGCAGAGGGAGCAGTACTTC
many,TRBJ1-2,TRBV12-3/TRBV12-4,-,CASSLAPTWTADYGYTF,TGTGCCAGCAGTTTAGCCCCTACTTGGACAGCCGACTATGGCTACACCTTC
many,TRBJ2-5,TRBV5-1,-,CASSKDSKETQYF,TGCGCCAGCAGCAAGGACAGTAAAGAGACCCAGTACTTC
few,TRBJ1-1,TRBV12-3/TRBV12-4,TRBD1,CASTGTVWSTEAFF,TGTGCCAGCACCGGGACAGTTTGGAGCACTGAAGCTTTCTTT
few,TRBJ1-3,TRBV29-1,-,CSVEVNSGNTIYF,TGCAGCGTTGAGGTGAACTCTGGAAACACCATATATTTT
-,TRBJ1-4,TRBV27,-,CASSWGLGGKLFF,TGTGCCAGCAGTTGGGGGTTGGGGGGTAAACTGTTTTTT
-,TRBJ2-1,TRBV4-3,TRBD1,CASSQGNPDRDNEQFF,TGCGCCAGCAGCCAAGGGAACCCGGACAGGGACAATGAGCAGTTCTTC
few,TRBJ2-5,TRBV10-3,TRBD2,CAISQKALAEETQYF,TGTGCCATCAGTCAAAAAGCACTAGCGGAAGAGACCCAGTACTTC
-,TRBJ1-2,TRBV20-1,-,CSAREESRGYTF,TGCAGTGCTAGAGAAGAAAGTAGGGGCTACACCTTC
many,TRBJ2-3,TRBV10-3,-,CAISGGTGDTQYF,TGTGCCATCAGTGGCGGGACGGGAGATACGCAGTATTTT
-,TRBJ2-7,TRBV28,-,CASSRGGGNSYEQYF,TGTGCCAGCAGTAGGGGTGGCGGGAACTCCTACGAGCAGTACTTC
-,TRBJ2-5,TRBV29-1,-,CSAGGTAETQYF,TGCAGCGCAGGCGGGACAGCAGAGACCCAGTACTTC
few,TRBJ2-1,TRBV5-1,-,CASSLAAGETYNEQFF,TGCGCCAGCAGCTTGGCGGCAGGGGAGACCTACAATGAGCAGTTCTTC
-,TRBJ1-4,TRBV27,-,CASSNLIGGEKLFF,TGTGCCAGCAGTAACCTCATAGGCGGGGAAAAACTGTTTTTT